These 10 T cell receptor beta chains were sequenced from one sample in a study of blood T cells in healthy people across ages. Together with a sample-barcoded 5' primer, a J-beta primer mix was included in a second PCR lasting roughly 7 to 11 cycles. MiXCR, applied by TCRdb to the 5' RACE reads, yields one record per CDR3 protein. Of about 1.6 million distinct CDR3 sequences in the sample, roughly 30% were seen once. Sequencing used blood. The receptors originated from a woman in her 30s in good health.

The rearrangement uses TRBV20-1 and TRBJ2-3; 11 nucleotides agree with TRBD1. Germline V CDR1 and CDR2: DFQATT, SNEGSKA (reference sequence). This CDR3 has 14 amino acids. After removal of 5 bases from V and 4 bases from J, the junction contained 5 bases not matched to a gene. CDR3 in amino acids: CSAPGTGGSDTQYF. The CDR3 DNA sequence: TGCAGTGCTCCCGGGACAGGGGGATCAGATACGCAGTATTTT.

This clonotype was seen a handful of times. V gene TRBV6-2 or TRBV6-3 combines with J gene TRBJ2-7, with 12 bases lining up with TRBD2. Germline CDR1 MNHEY, CDR2 SVGEGT. The CDR3 runs to 14 residues. The V gene end was trimmed by 7 bases and the J gene end by 4 bases; junction bases not matched to a gene: 5. The CDR3 DNA sequence: TGTGCCAGCATAAAGACTAGCGGGAGATACGAGCAGTACTTC. It is translated as CASIKTSGRYEQYF.

The chain carries TRBV9 and TRBJ2-1, with TRBD2 matching 9 bases. The junction had 9 bases not matched to a gene; V was cut back by 3 bases and J by 8 bases. The CDR3 sequence is 15 residues long. Germline CDR1 reads SGDLS; CDR2 reads YYNGEE. The CDR3 DNA reads as TGTGCCAGCAGCGCTCTAGCGGGGTCATCCGATGAGCAGTTCTTC. Residues: CASSALAGSSDEQFF.

V is TRBV7-6 and J is TRBJ2-3, with TRBD2 matching over 9 bases. The V gene's germline CDR1 is SGHVS and CDR2 FNYEAQ. CDR3 length: 16 amino acids. V gave up 2 bases and J gave up 3 bases; unmatched junction bases: 6. The CDR3 bases are TGTGCCAGCAGCTTATCGGGCGGGGGGGCGACAGATACGCAGTATTTT. The encoded protein is CASSLSGGGATDTQYF.

The chain combines TRBV9 with TRBJ2-1; tentatively, D is TRBD2 (5 bases). V was clipped by 4 bases and J by 6 bases, with 14 bases between them. Germline V gene data show CDR1 as SGDLS and CDR2 as YYNGEE. This CDR3 spans 14 amino acids. In nucleotides, the CDR3 is TGTGCCAGCAGCCTAGCCGGCCACATCAATGAGCAGTTCTTC. Translation gives CASSLAGHINEQFF. Variable domain in full (rest from reference TRBV9 and TRBJ2-1): DSGVTQTPKHLITATGQRVTLRCSPRSGDLSVYWYQQSLDQGLQFLIQYYNGEERAKGNILERFSAQQFPDLHSELNLSSLELGDSALYFCASSLAGHINEQFFGPGTRLTVL.

This clonotype has a handful of counts. The rearrangement joins TRBV27 to TRBJ1-6; D is ambiguous. CDR3 length: 12 residues. V lost 2 bases and J 9 bases, leaving 5 bases between the germline ends. In germline, CDR1 is MNHEY, CDR2 SMNVEV (reference sequence). The CDR3 sequence is CASSLPGSPLHF. As DNA, the CDR3 is TGTGCCAGCAGTTTACCAGGTTCACCCCTCCACTTT.

This clonotype was seen repeatedly, ten times or more. The genes are TRBV5-1 and TRBJ2-7; 9 bases are a match to TRBD1. Germline-derived CDR1 and CDR2 are SGHRS and YFSETQ. CDR3 length equals 14 residues. With 4 bases clipped from V and 2 bases from J, the junction kept 4 bases outside the gene matches. The CDR3 DNA follows: TGCGCCAGCAGCCACGGGACAGGGCCCTACGAGCAGTACTTC. Translating gives CASSHGTGPYEQYF.

This clonotype showed up just a few times. The chain uses TRBV12-3 or TRBV12-4 and TRBJ2-1; tentative D call: TRBD1 (5 bases). Trimming stripped 1 base from V and 8 bases from J, with 12 bases between. The CDR3 contains 14 residues. CDR3 in amino acids: CASSLGGRVHEQFF. The CDR3 nucleotides read TGTGCCAGCAGTTTAGGAGGCAGGGTCCATGAGCAGTTCTTC.

In its sample, this clonotype was seen a few times. The V gene is TRBV11-2, the J gene TRBJ2-7; TRBD1 might be the D (5 bases). Germline-derived CDR1 and CDR2 are SGHAT and FQNNGV. This CDR3 is built from 16 residues. Trimming took off 5 bases at V and 5 bases at J, with 22 bases between the two ends. The CDR3 region is CASSGSRPFARDEQYF. The CDR3 nucleotides read TGTGCCAGCAGCGGATCAAGACCCTTCGCCAGGGACGAGCAGTACTTC.

This clonotype was picked up a small number of times. The chain has TRBV30 and TRBJ2-7; TRBD2 matches 7 bases. The CDR3 extends over 13 amino acids. CDR1 and CDR2 (germline): GTSNPN, SVGIG (reference sequence). V lost 2 bases to trimming and J lost 2 bases; unmatched junction nucleotides: 3. CDR3 sequence: CAWSRGTTYEQYF. In DNA, the CDR3 is TGTGCCTGGAGTCGCGGGACTACCTACGAGCAGTACTTC.